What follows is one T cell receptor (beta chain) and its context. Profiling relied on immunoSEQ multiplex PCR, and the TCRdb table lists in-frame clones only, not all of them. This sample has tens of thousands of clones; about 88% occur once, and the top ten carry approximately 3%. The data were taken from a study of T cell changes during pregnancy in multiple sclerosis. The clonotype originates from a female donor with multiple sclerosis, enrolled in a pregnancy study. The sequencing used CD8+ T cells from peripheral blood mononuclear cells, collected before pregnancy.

CDR3 amino acids: CASSTSGGTTDTQYF. The CDR3 bases are TGTGCCAGCAGCACTAGCGGGGGGACCACAGATACGCAGTATTTT. This sequence joins TRBV11-2 and TRBJ2-3; 12 bases are shared with TRBD2. V gave up 5 bases and J gave up 2 bases; unmatched junction bases: 2. There are 15 residues in the CDR3. In germline, CDR1 is SGHAT, CDR2 FQNNGV. Full variable domain (missing parts from reference TRBV11-2 and TRBJ2-3): EAGVAQSPRYKIIEKRQSVAFWCNPISGHATLYWYQQILGQGPKLLIQFQNNGVVDDSQLPKDRFSAERLKGVDSTLKIQPAKLEDSAVYLCASSTSGGTTDTQYFGPGTRLTVL.